The present T cell receptor (beta chain) was sequenced within a study of blood T cell repertoires in COVID-19. CDR3 length: 15 residues. Original processing methods: Counts of nucleated cells, estimated from reference gene primer amplification, were obtained. The protocol was immunoSEQ multiplex PCR, while the TCRdb copy is restricted to in-frame clones and leaves out a portion. D and trimming come from the DNA, and the V and J calls and clone size come from that table. The data hold 9,500 to 11,000 clones, with about 90% observed a single time. This chain uses TRBV21-1 with TRBJ1-1; TRBD1 was called by the table and not checked on the DNA. TRBV21-1 is a documented pseudogene. This sequence originates from a human donor in a cohort sampled during active COVID-19. Source material: peripheral blood. CDR3 amino acids: CASSKKQGVVAEAFF. CDR3 bases: TGTGCCAGCAGCAAAAAACAGGGGGTGGTGGCTGAAGCTTTCTTT.